Each of the 20 T cell receptor beta chains below was sequenced from the same sample in a study of CD39 and CD103 CD8 tumor-infiltrating T cells. The table came from immunoSEQ multiplex PCR; TCRdb's copy has only in-frame clones and leaves some out. The repertoire consists of about 15,000 clones, with 80% to 95% occurring once and the leading ten covering about 4.4%. The sequenced sample was CD8+ T cells sorted from blood. Indicated subset: total memory CD8 T cells (CD45RA-CCR7+/-) from blood or uninvolved lymph node. The receptors come from a human donor with head and neck squamous cell carcinoma.

This clone was seen a single time. The rearrangement joins TRBV13 to TRBJ2-6; D remains unclear. Germline CDR1 PRHDT, CDR2 FYEKMQ (reference sequence). V was clipped by 2 bases and J by 1 base, with 12 bases between them. There are 17 residues in the CDR3. The CDR3 nucleotides read TGTGCCAGCAGCTTAAGCCTTACAGCTTCTGGGGCCAACGTCCTGACTTTC. Its translation is CASSLSLTASGANVLTF.

In its sample, this clone was seen once. This rearrangement joins TRBV11-1 to TRBJ2-7; 7 bases match TRBD1. The CDR3 sequence is 14 residues long. Germline V gene sequence: CDR1 SGHAT, CDR2 FQDESV (reference sequence). The trim removed 3 bases at V and 2 bases at J, leaving 4 bases unmatched. The CDR3 DNA reads TGTGCCAGCAGCTTTGGAGGACAGGCCTACGAGCAGTACTTC. As protein: CASSFGGQAYEQYF.

The chain couples TRBV2 to TRBJ2-5; 10 bases map to TRBD1. Unmatched junction bases numbered 8, after V lost 6 bases and J lost 1 base. This CDR3 is built from 16 residues. The V gene's germline CDR1 is SNHLY and CDR2 FYNNEI. DNA of the CDR3: TGTGCCAGCAGCGATCCGGGACAGGGGATCCAAGAGACCCAGTACTTC. The encoded protein is CASSDPGQGIQETQYF. Using reference TRBV2 and TRBJ2-5 for the parts outside the CDR3, the full variable domain is EPEVTQTPSHQVTQMGQEVILRCVPISNHLYFYWYRQILGQKVEFLVSFYNNEISEKSEIFDDQFSVERPDGSNFTLKIRSTKLEDSAMYFCASSDPGQGIQETQYFGPGTRLLVL.

The CDR3 reads CASSTGTGGILAGNTIYF. Written as DNA, the CDR3 is TGTGCCAGTAGTACCGGGACAGGGGGGATTCTGGCTGGAAACACCATATATTTT. V usage is TRBV19 and J usage is TRBJ1-3, with 11 bases matching TRBD1. With 4 bases clipped from V and 2 bases from J, the junction kept 10 bases outside the gene matches. The CDR3 covers 18 residues. In germline, CDR1 is LNHDA, CDR2 SQIVND (reference sequence).

This clone was seen only once. V usage is TRBV5-5 and J usage is TRBJ2-7; D unresolved. V dropped 2 bases and J dropped 1 base, with 7 bases sitting between them. The CDR3 has 13 residues. The germline gives CDR1 SGHKS, CDR2 YYEKEE (reference sequence). CDR3 sequence: CASSFSGSYEQYF. CDR3 nucleotides: TGTGCCAGCAGCTTTTCAGGATCCTACGAGCAGTACTTC.

The chain links TRBV7-3 to TRBJ2-7, with no clear D. Germline CDR1 and CDR2: SGHTA and FQGTGA. The V and J ends lost 5 bases and 1 base respectively, with 9 bases between them. This CDR3 comprises 13 residues. This chain's CDR3 is CASSITSSYEQYF. As DNA, the CDR3 is TGTGCCAGCAGCATCACCAGTTCCTACGAGCAGTACTTC.

V usage is TRBV6-5 and J usage is TRBJ2-7, with D possibly being TRBD2 (6 bases). CDR1 is MNHEY and CDR2 is SVGAGI in the germline V gene. V dropped 0 bases and J dropped 3 bases, with 15 bases sitting between them. This CDR3 spans 16 amino acids. CDR3 in DNA: TGTGCCAGCAGTTACTCAACCGTGGGGGGTGGCTACGAGCAGTACTTC. The encoded protein is CASSYSTVGGGYEQYF.

V usage is TRBV7-8 and J usage is TRBJ2-3, with D unresolved. This CDR3 spans 14 amino acids. The germline CDR1 and CDR2 sequences are SGHVS and FQNEAQ. The V and J ends lost 0 bases and 4 bases respectively, with 8 bases between them. The CDR3 spells CASSLAPGADTQYF. The CDR3 nucleotides are TGTGCCAGCAGCTTAGCGCCGGGTGCAGATACGCAGTATTTT.

The chain links TRBV4-2 to TRBJ2-7; D is possibly TRBD1 (5 bases). Germline V lookup: CDR1 LGHNA, CDR2 YNFKEQ. This CDR3 region has 13 residues. The germline V and J ends were trimmed by 1 base and 4 bases, with 8 bases remaining between them. The CDR3: CASSQGHRYEQYF. The CDR3 coding sequence is TGTGCCAGCAGCCAAGGGCACAGGTACGAGCAGTACTTC.

This clone was detected once. The chain uses TRBV7-9 and TRBJ1-2; 9 positions agree with TRBD1. V shed 4 bases and J 4 bases; nucleotides not matched to a gene: 10. This CDR3 has 16 amino acids. Germline V gene data show CDR1 as SEHNR and CDR2 as FQNEAQ (reference sequence). CDR3 sequence (DNA): TGTGCCAGCAGCTCCACCGGGACAGGGAACATCTATGGCTACACCTTC. It yields the protein CASSSTGTGNIYGYTF.

The rearrangement links TRBV5-6 to TRBJ2-1; 8 bases fit TRBD2. Germline values: CDR1 SGHDT, CDR2 YYEEEE. With 9 bases clipped from V and 4 bases from J, the junction kept 6 bases outside the gene matches. The CDR3 extends over 13 amino acids. Here the CDR3 reads CATDSGGYNEQFF. DNA of the CDR3: TGTGCCACCGACAGCGGGGGATACAATGAGCAGTTCTTC.

The chain couples TRBV2 to TRBJ1-3; D perhaps matches TRBD1 (6 bases). The CDR3 runs to 19 residues. Trimming stripped 4 bases from V and 0 bases from J, with 22 bases between. From germline, CDR1 is SNHLY and CDR2 FYNNEI. CDR3: CASSAGQYRGPNSGNTIYF. CDR3 DNA sequence: TGTGCCAGCAGTGCGGGACAATACAGAGGCCCGAACTCTGGAAACACCATATATTTT.

The rearrangement joins TRBV6-5 to TRBJ1-1; D is ambiguous. V lost 0 bases to trimming and J lost 4 bases, with 12 bases between them. The CDR3 extends over 15 amino acids. Germline assignment: CDR1 MNHEY and CDR2 SVGAGI. The CDR3 region is CASSYSTDMITEAFF. The CDR3 bases are TGTGCCAGCAGTTACTCTACCGATATGATCACTGAAGCTTTCTTT.

This sequence joins TRBV29-1 and TRBJ2-1; 7 nucleotides agree with TRBD1. V lost 7 bases and J lost 2; bases outside the gene matches: 5. Germline CDR1 SQVTM, CDR2 ANQGSEA. This CDR3 contains 13 residues. CDR3 in amino acids: CSAKTGAYNEQFF. The CDR3 DNA sequence: TGCAGCGCCAAAACAGGGGCCTACAATGAGCAGTTCTTC.

The chain employs TRBV13 and TRBJ2-7; D call uncertain. Per the germline V gene, CDR1 is PRHDT and CDR2 is FYEKMQ (reference sequence). The CDR3 contains 14 residues. Trimming left V 0 bases short and J 2 bases short, with 8 bases between. CDR3 sequence: CASSLGTPAYEQYF. CDR3 in DNA: TGTGCCAGCAGCTTAGGGACACCCGCCTACGAGCAGTACTTC. Using reference TRBV13 and TRBJ2-7 for the parts outside the CDR3, the full variable domain is AAGVIQSPRHLIKEKRETATLKCYPIPRHDTVYWYQQGPGQDPQFLISFYEKMQSDKGSIPDRFSAQQFSDYHSELNMSSLELGDSALYFCASSLGTPAYEQYFGPGTRLTVT.

This chain links TRBV19 with TRBJ1-5; a weak D match, TRBD1 (5 bases). The CDR3 consists of 13 residues. Deletions cut 5 bases from V and 7 bases from J, with 12 bases between. Germline V gives CDR1 LNHDA, CDR2 SQIVND (reference sequence). CDR3 in DNA: TGTGCCAGTAGTCAGGGATCGGGCCAGCCCCAGCATTTT. Residues: CASSQGSGQPQHF.

As regards this clone: Other DNA sequences of this sample code for an identical CDR3. This chain joins TRBV5-1 and TRBJ2-2, with D perhaps TRBD2 (6 bases). The germline V and J ends were trimmed by 4 bases and 5 bases, with 15 bases remaining between them. Germline V gene data show CDR1 as SGHRS and CDR2 as YFSETQ. The CDR3 extends over 15 amino acids. The CDR3 DNA follows: TGCGCCAGCAGCCCCTGGGACCGGGGGACCGGGGAGCTGTTTTTT. Its translation is CASSPWDRGTGELFF.

V gene TRBV6-5 combines with J gene TRBJ1-2; D is perhaps TRBD1 (5 bases). The germline V gene has CDR1 MNHEY and CDR2 SVGAGI. V dropped 0 bases and J dropped 5 bases, with 13 bases sitting between them. This CDR3 has 15 amino acids. This chain's CDR3 is CASSYSLRGFYGYTF. The DNA of the CDR3 is TGTGCCAGCAGTTACTCATTAAGGGGCTTTTATGGCTACACCTTC.

This chain links TRBV7-2 with TRBJ2-7; D is perhaps TRBD2 (6 bases). V lost 1 base, J lost 4 bases, and 8 bases lay in between. CDR1 is SGHTA and CDR2 is FQGNSA in the germline V gene. The CDR3 length is 13 residues. The CDR3 bases are TGTGCCAGCAGCTTAGACGGGACTTACGAGCAGTACTTC. Translating it yields CASSLDGTYEQYF.

The chain carries TRBV4-1 and TRBJ1-3; 9 bases line up with TRBD1. The CDR3 spans 15 residues. Per the germline V gene, CDR1 is MGHRA and CDR2 is YSYEKL. V trimming: 5 bases; J trimming: 4 bases; junction bases outside the gene matches: 6. The DNA for the CDR3 is TGCGCCAGCAGCGACGGGACAGGGAGAGGAAACACCATATATTTT. This gives the protein CASSDGTGRGNTIYF.